This TCR beta chain was sequenced for a study of long-term antiretroviral therapy in people with HIV (dated by TCRdb to 2021 to 2024). In the study overall: The earliest samples were collected about a decade before the 2015 WHO recommendation for immediate ART, when ART was typically delayed until CD4 counts fell. Whether ART initiation and durable HIV suppression were associated with changes in peripheral blood TRB repertoire composition and diversity was tested in a retrospective serial study. A total of roughly 200 cryopreserved PBMC samples came from 25 to 35 adults with confirmed HIV infection and were collected serially over a mean of roughly 6 years (range 1-12). About 35% of the 30 participants with HIV were female. No cross-contamination during QIAcube processing was seen in test extractions of a monoclonal T-cell line run alongside a few dozen polyclonal samples. Results and caveats for the whole study, not just this receptor: Samples dated from the mid-2000s to the late 2010s, and the ART regimens used may be less effective than current ones. Unsorted PBMC were profiled instead of sorted CD4+ and CD8+ T cells because pre-ART samples had limited cell numbers. Expanded TRB clones identified before ART initiation dominated the repertoire at all time points, although this dominance fluctuated and declined in many PLHIV after ART. Narrower CDR3 length ranges were observed in HIV repertoires than in controls, and an antigen-experienced repertoire with only a slight naive shift after ART was suggested by the network structure. Owing to limited PBMC availability, only the TCR beta chain was sequenced, without alpha chain pairing. Starting ART was linked to a significant rise in TRB diversity, yet even with long-term ART the diversity remained significantly lower than in transplant donor controls. No data were available on ART adherence, viral resistance or therapy changes, limiting inferences about post-ART repertoire changes.

Inclusion was restricted to participants for whom at least one PBMC sample before ART initiation and at least two post-ART samples were available. Treatment was received in the United States of America by all participants with HIV. Before DNA extraction, cryopreserved samples of roughly 1-11 million PBMC were thawed and then washed. At the time of the earliest PBMC sample, participants with HIV were aged between roughly 20 and 60 years. PBMC samples from each participant spanned 1-4 timepoints before ART initiation and 2-8 timepoints after ART initiation, with a median of 7 samples. Serial HIV viral load, CD4+ T-cell count, ART history and demographic data were obtained for every participant. Genomic DNA was extracted from unsorted PBMC with a Qiagen kit on a QIAcube, processed in batches of 12 samples. The immunoSEQ hsTCRB v3.0 assay was used at survey level resolution for TRB variable region sequencing. The targeted TRB sequencing depth was 40,000-50,000 T-cell genomes per sample. TRB libraries were pooled and sequenced on an Illumina MiSeq using a v3 150-cycle kit. The published analysis was carried out like this. Repertoire analysis was performed in R inside a reproducible Nextflow workflow that covered QC, data transformation and analysis. LymphoSeq2, an R package for AIRR-Seq data exploration, was used to implement custom analyses. Several samples that yielded fewer than 5000 total TRB sequences were excluded, so that fewer than 250 HIV repertoires were analyzed. Of the 188 retained HIV repertoires, about 61 were collected before and under 150 after ART initiation. Each repertoire was downsampled to 5000 TRB nucleotide sequences, and summary statistics were averaged across 100 downsampling iterations. TRB sequences were retained for analysis only if CDR3 regions of at least seven amino acids were present. A Shannon entropy-derived clonality score and the Gini coefficient were used to measure diversity. In repertoire networks, the top 5000 CDR3 amino acid sequences were linked whenever an edit distance of one separated two sequences. GLIPH2 predicted antigen specificity groups and MHC restriction for TRB CDR3 amino acid sequences. To flag known CMV, EBV, HIV or tissue antigen associations, CDR3 amino acid sequences were matched against VDJdb and McPAS-TCR. Pre-ART, post-ART and control groups were compared with Wilcoxon signed-rank tests and Holm-Bonferroni correction. Here the immuneACCESS table is served through TCRdb, limited to in-frame sequences with V and J called. Missing clones are a known gap in these copies; in checked studies unresolved V genes cover under half, and the rest lacks a known reason. That table gives V, J and clone size, and the DNA gave D and trimming. The sample table contains under 45,000 clones; only one count was recorded for around 83% of them. The ten largest make up about 5.9% of the sample.

The V and J ends are trimmed by 3 bases and 10 bases, leaving 14 bases between them. As encoded in the germline V gene, CDR1 is SGDLS while CDR2 is YYNGEE. Counted from cysteine to phenylalanine, this CDR3 has 13 amino acids. Kept here is only the CDR3 DNA, which spans 39 bases and is read in frame from base 1. As to this clone: No antigen is known for it. Within one base of it there is no much larger clone, and no base qualities were kept.

The clonotype originates from a man aged 18 to 30 with HIV. The material sequenced was unsorted PBMCs, taken 1 year after starting antiretroviral therapy. Recombination connected TRBV9 to TRBJ2-1; too little of a D gene remains to name it. The CDR3 corresponds to CASSEFYTEEQFF. The sequence in DNA is TGTGCCAGCAGCGAATTTTATACGGAGGAGCAGTTCTTC.